This T cell receptor beta chain originates from a study of chemoradiotherapy in HPV16-positive cancers. Looked up from germline, CDR1 is MNHNS and CDR2 is SASEGT. The CDR3 consists of 12 residues. The ends were cut back, 6 bases at V and 7 bases at J, with 10 bases in the middle. Repeated repertoire sampling spanned the course of chemoradiotherapy. Some clones are missing from TCRdb's copy, which holds only in-frame ones; the method was immunoSEQ multiplex PCR. The data contain more than 15,000 clones, 79% of them singletons. The chain joins TRBV6-1 to TRBJ2-1, with D possibly matching TRBD1 (6 bases). The TCR sequence derives from a human donor with HPV-associated anogenital cancer. The material was obtained from a patient who underwent chemoradiotherapy. DNA of the CDR3: TGTGCCAGCAGCTACAGGGATAATGAGCAGTTCTTC. Residues: CASSYRDNEQFF.